Listed below are T cell receptor beta chains from one sample, sequenced in a study of blood T cell repertoires in COVID-19. Measured with immunoSEQ multiplex PCR; TCRdb has only the in-frame clones, and not every one. The sample consists of some 150,000 clones, roughly 80% of them appearing once. Material for sequencing was peripheral blood. The receptors here all came from an older woman with acute or convalescent COVID-19. Both conserved end residues are part of each CDR3. Each record gives: CDR3 protein, V gene.

CASGRDLNVF,TRBV6-5
CASSLTSGGTDTQYF,TRBV5-6
CASSYVGSGEQFF,TRBV6-5
CASSLERNVADTQYF,TRBV6-5
CASRITGYGNTIYF,TRBV2
CASSPNGQRYGYTF,TRBV18
CASSTGDRGPYGYTF,TRBV28
CASMSGLSSYNEQFF,TRBV27
CASSEQGGGTEAFF,TRBV6-1
CASSLGATGEQYF,TRBV7-9
CASSRQGSRSGANVLTF,TRBV19
CASSLGGGRSYEQYF,TRBV11-1
CAISRRGQLNYGYTF,TRBV10-3
CSASGGTEAFF,TRBV20-1
CASGIMPGGFYGYTF,TRBV19
CASSYGSEKLFF,TRBV6-6
CASSLGQGSIKPQHF,TRBV2
CASSPPEGAGGEKLFF,TRBV5-1
CASSQSDSGGALREQFF,TRBV4-1
CASSSAGTGKNIQYF,TRBV11-2
CASSPRRSQGGETEAFF,TRBV18
CASSSWTGNTGELFF,TRBV5-5
CASRQDLLTEAFF,TRBV5-6
CASRPLEGAFF,TRBV12-3/TRBV12-4
CASSSGQLNYGYTF,TRBV5-1
CASSSGQGYGYTF,TRBV7-3
CASSGLRGNGEKLFF,TRBV9
CASSPGGMGNTIYF,TRBV18
CASLDRGRGEKLFF,TRBV6-5
CASSYSASGDSYEQYF,TRBV6-5
CASSSIGVGQPQHF,TRBV27
CASSPRRGTEAFF,TRBV2
CASSKDSNNEKLFF,TRBV5-1
CASKGTGRKYNEQFF,TRBV19
CASSQHLPGQAPQKLFF,TRBV4-1
CASSDRGGTYGYTF,TRBV6-6
CASSQLSGVADTQYF,TRBV4-2
CASSQGQRRDTQYF,TRBV28
CASSRQEVGETQYF,TRBV18
CASSPSLNTEAFF,TRBV7-9
CASSLRDYGYTF,TRBV19
CSASDGRGNGYTF,TRBV20-1
CASSTRDRVFGGYTF,TRBV7-8
CASSSGTGSNHRETQYF,TRBV5-1
CASSPGDGTEAFF,TRBV7-3
CASSALGQGDHNEQFF,TRBV9
CASSISSPNYGYTF,TRBV19
CASSFLGTGGHGYTF,TRBV5-1
CASRRIGGTEAFF,TRBV6-5
CSGLRAGYTF,TRBV20-1
CASSPQGLASDTQYF,TRBV5-1
CASSSDLAEETQYF,TRBV4-2
CASSLGTGVNTEAFF,TRBV27
CASSLDGQNTEAFF,TRBV5-1